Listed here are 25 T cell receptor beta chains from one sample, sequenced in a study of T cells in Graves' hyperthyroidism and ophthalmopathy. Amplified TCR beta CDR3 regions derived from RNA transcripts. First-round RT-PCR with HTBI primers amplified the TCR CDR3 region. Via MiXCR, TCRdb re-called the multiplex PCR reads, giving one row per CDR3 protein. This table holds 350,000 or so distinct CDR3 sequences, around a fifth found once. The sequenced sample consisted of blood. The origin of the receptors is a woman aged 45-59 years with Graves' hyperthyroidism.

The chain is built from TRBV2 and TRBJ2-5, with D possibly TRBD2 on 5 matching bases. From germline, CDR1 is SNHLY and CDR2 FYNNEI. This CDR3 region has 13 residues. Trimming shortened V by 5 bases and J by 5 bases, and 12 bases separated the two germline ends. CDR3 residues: CASSYRGRETQYF. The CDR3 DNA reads TGTGCCAGCAGTTACCGGGGTCGGGAGACCCAGTACTTC.

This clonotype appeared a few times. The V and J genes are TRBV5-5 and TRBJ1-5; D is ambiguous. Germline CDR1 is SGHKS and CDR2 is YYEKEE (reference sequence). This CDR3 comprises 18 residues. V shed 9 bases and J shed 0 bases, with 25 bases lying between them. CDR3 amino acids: CANDLGPSLNNSNQPQHF. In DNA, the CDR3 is TGTGCCAACGATCTCGGACCCTCCCTTAATAATAGCAATCAGCCCCAGCATTTT.

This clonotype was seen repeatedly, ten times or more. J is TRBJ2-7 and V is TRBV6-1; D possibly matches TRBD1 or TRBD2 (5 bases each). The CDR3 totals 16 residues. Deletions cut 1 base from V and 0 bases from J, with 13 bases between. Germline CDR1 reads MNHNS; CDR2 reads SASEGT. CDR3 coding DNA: TGTGCCAGCAGTGAAGTTATGGGGGTAGCCTCCTACGAGCAGTACTTC. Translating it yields CASSEVMGVASYEQYF.

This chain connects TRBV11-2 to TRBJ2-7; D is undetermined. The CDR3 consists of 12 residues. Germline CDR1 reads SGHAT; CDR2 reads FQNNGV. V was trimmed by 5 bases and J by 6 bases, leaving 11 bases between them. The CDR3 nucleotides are TGTGCCAGCAGCCGCCTGCCTGCCGAGCAGTACTTC. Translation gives CASSRLPAEQYF.

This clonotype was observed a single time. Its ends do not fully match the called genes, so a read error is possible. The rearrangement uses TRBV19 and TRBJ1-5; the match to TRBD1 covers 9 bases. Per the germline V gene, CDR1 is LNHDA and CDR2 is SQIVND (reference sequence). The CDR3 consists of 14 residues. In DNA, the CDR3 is TGTACCAGTACCCGGGACAGGGCTTATCAGCCCCAGCATTTT. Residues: CTSTRDRAYQPQHF.

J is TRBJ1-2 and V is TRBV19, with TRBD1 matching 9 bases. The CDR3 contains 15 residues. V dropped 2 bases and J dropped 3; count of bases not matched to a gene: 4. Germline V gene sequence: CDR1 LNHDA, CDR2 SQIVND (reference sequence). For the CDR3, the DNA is TGTGCCAGTAGTATACCTACAGGGGGCGACTATGGCTACACCTTC. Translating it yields CASSIPTGGDYGYTF.

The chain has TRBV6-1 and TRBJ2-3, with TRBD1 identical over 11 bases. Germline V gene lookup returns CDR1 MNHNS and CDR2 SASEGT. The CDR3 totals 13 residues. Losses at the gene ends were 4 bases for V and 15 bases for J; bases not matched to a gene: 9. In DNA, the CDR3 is TGTGCCAGCAGTGCACTAAGGACAGGGGGCAGCTATTTT. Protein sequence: CASSALRTGGSYF.

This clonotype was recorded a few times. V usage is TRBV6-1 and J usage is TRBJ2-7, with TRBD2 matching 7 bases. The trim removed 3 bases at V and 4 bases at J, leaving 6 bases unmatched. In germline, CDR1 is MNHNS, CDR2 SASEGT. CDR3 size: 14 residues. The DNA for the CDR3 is TGTGCCAGCAGTGAGGGCGGGGGTTGGTACGAGCAGTACTTC. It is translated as CASSEGGGWYEQYF.

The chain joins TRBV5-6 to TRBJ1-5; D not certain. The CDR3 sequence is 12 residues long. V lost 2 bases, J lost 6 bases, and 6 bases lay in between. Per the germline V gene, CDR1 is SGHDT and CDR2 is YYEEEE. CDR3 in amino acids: CASSLPSQPQHF. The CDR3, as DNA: TGTGCCAGCAGCTTACCGAGTCAGCCCCAGCATTTT.

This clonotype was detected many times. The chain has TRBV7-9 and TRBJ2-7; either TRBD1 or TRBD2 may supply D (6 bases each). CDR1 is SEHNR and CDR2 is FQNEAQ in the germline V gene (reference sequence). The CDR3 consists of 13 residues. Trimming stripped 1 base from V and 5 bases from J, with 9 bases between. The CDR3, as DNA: TGTGCCAGCAGCTTAGAAGGGGGGCACGAGCAGTACTTC. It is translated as CASSLEGGHEQYF.

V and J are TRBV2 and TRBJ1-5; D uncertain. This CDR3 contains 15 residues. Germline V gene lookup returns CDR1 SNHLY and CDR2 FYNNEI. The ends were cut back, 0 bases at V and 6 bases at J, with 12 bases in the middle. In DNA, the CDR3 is TGTGCCAGCAGTGAAGCTTCTGGGCTGGCTCAGCCCCAGCATTTT. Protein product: CASSEASGLAQPQHF.

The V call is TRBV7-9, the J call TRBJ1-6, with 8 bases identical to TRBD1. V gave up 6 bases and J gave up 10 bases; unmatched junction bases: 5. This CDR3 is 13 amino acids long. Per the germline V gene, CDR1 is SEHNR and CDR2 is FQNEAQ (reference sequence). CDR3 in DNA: TGTGCCAGCAGTTCGACAGGGGACTCACCCCTCCACTTT. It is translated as CASSSTGDSPLHF.

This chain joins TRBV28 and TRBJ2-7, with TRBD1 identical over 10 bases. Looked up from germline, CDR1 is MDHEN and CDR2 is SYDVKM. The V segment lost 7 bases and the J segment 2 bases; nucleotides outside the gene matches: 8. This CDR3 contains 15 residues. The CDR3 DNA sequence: TGTGCCAGCAAACGAACCGGGACAGGGGCCTACGAGCAGTACTTC. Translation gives CASKRTGTGAYEQYF.

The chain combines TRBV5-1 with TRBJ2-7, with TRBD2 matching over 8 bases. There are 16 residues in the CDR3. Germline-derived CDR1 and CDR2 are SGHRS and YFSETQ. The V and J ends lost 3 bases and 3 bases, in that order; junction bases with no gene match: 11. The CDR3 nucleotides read TGCGCCAGCAGCTGGGACACCGGGACTAGGATCTACGAGCAGTACTTC. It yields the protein CASSWDTGTRIYEQYF.

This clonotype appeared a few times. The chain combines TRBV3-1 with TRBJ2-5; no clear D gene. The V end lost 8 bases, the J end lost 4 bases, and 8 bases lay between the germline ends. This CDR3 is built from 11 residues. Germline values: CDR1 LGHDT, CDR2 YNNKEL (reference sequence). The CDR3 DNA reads TGTGCCAGCGGTGTGGGAGAGACCCAGTACTTC. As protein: CASGVGETQYF.

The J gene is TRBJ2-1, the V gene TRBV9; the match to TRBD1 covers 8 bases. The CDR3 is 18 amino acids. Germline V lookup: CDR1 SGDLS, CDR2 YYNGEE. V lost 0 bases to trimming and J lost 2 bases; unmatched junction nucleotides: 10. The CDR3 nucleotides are TGTGCCAGCAGCGTAGGGGCAGGGGGCAAGAGAACCTACAATGAGCAGTTCTTC. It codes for CASSVGAGGKRTYNEQFF. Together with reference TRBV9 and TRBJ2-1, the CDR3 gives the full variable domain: DSGVTQTPKHLITATGQRVTLRCSPRSGDLSVYWYQQSLDQGLQFLIQYYNGEERAKGNILERFSAQQFPDLHSELNLSSLELGDSALYFCASSVGAGGKRTYNEQFFGPGTRLTVL.

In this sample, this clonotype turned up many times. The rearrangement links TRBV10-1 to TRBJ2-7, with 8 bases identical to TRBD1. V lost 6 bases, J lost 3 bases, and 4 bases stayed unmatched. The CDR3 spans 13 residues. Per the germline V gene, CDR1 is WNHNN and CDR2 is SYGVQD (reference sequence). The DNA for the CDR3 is TGCGCCAGCAGCCGGGACAGGTTCTACGAGCAGTACTTC. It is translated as CASSRDRFYEQYF.

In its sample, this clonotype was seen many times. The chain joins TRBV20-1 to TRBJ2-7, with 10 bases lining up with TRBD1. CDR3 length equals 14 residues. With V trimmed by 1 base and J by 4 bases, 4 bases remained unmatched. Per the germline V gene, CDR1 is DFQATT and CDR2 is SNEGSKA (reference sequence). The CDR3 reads CSARGQGAGYEQYF. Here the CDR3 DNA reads TGCAGTGCTAGAGGACAGGGGGCTGGATACGAGCAGTACTTC.

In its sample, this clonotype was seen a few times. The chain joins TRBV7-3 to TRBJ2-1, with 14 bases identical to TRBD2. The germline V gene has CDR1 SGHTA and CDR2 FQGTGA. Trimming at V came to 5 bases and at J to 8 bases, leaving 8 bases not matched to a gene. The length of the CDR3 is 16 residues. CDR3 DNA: TGTGCCAGCAGCCCCGGGGGACTAGCGGGAGTCTATGAGCAGTTCTTC. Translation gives CASSPGGLAGVYEQFF.

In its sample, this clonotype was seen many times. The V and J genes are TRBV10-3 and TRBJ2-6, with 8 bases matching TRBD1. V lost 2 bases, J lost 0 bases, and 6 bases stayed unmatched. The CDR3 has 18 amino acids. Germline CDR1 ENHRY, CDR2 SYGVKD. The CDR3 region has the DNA TGTGCCATCAGTGAGGTCGGACAGGGACGCTCTGGGGCCAACGTCCTGACTTTC. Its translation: CAISEVGQGRSGANVLTF.

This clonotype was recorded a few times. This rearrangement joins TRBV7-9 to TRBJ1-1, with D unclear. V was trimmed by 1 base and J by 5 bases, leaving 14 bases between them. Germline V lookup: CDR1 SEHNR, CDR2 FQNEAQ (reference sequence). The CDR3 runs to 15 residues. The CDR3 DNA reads TGTGCCAGCAGCTTAGGGATCTCCCCGGGTACTGAAGCTTTCTTT. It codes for CASSLGISPGTEAFF. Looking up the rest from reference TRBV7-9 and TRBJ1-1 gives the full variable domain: DTGVSQNPRHKITKRGQNVTFRCDPISEHNRLYWYRQTLGQGPEFLTYFQNEAQLEKSRLLSDRFSAERPKGSFSTLEIQRTEQGDSAMYLCASSLGISPGTEAFFGQGTRLTVV.

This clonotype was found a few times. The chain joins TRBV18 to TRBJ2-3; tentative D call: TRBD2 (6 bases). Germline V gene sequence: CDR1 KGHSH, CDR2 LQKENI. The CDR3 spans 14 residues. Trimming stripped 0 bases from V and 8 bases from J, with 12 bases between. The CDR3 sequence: CASSPPVEGGTQYF. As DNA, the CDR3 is TGTGCCAGCTCACCACCGGTCGAGGGAGGTACGCAGTATTTT.

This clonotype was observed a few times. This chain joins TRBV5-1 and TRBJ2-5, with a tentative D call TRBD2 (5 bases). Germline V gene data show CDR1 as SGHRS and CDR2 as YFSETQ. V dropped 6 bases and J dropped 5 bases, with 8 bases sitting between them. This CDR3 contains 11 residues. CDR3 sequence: CASTGGETQYF. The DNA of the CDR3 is TGCGCCAGCACAGGCGGGGAGACCCAGTACTTC. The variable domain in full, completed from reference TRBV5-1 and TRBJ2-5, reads KAGVTQTPRYLIKTRGQQVTLSCSPISGHRSVSWYQQTPGQGLQFLFEYFSETQRNKGNFPGRFSGRQFSNSRSEMNVSTLELGDSALYLCASTGGETQYFGPGTRLLVL.

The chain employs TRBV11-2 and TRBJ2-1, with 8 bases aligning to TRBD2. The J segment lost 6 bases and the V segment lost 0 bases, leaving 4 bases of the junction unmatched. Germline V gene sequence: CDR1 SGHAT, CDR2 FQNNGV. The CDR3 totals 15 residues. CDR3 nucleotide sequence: TGTGCCAGCAGCTTAGAACTAGCGGAGCTCAATGAGCAGTTCTTC. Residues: CASSLELAELNEQFF.

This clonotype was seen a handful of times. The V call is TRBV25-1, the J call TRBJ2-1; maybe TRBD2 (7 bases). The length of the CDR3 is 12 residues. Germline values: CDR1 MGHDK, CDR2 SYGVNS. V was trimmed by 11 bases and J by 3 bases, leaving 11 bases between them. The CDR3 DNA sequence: TGTGCCGCGGGGGCCGTCTACAATGAGCAGTTCTTC. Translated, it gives CAAGAVYNEQFF.